This TCR beta chain was captured by sequencing in a study of T cells after yellow fever vaccination (dated by TCRdb to 2018 to 2020). As for the study more broadly: The SMART-Seq v4 Ultra Low Input RNA kit was used to prepare libraries from fractions with low cell numbers. Blood was collected at multiple timepoints before and after primary and secondary immunization, and bulk PBMC replicates and cell subsets were isolated. To follow T-cell clones before and after both primary and booster YFV17D yellow fever vaccination, bulk TCR alpha and beta repertoires underwent longitudinal sequencing. Two healthy male donors made up the cohort, one aged 18 to 30 years and the other aged 30 to 39 years.

This clonotype was found many times. There is no known antigen for this receptor. It has no much larger one-base neighbor in the sample; base qualities were not kept. Beyond this particular receptor, the publication reports: Because the study included only a couple of donors, the extent to which the findings can be generalized is limited. A small fraction of clonotypes showed up in both the CD4 and CD8 compartments, probably as a result of convergent recombination. The secondary T-cell response was weaker than the primary response but faster, peaking on day 5 instead of day 15. Most clones expanded after primary vaccination were re-detected after the booster (96% of CD4 and roughly 85% of CD8), suggesting broad memory maintenance. Computational filtering was needed because FACS-sorted repertoires could contain abundant contaminating clonotypes from the bulk population.

TCR cDNA was made using 5'RACE template switching, a step that added a universal primer site and unique molecular identifiers. cDNA synthesis was primed from both the TCR alpha and TCR beta constant segments. Library amplification used two PCR steps, and the second PCR step added sample barcodes and sequencing adapters. Sequencing of libraries was performed on Illumina HiSeq 2500 (2x100 bp) or NovaSeq (2x150 bp). As for the authors' bioinformatics: Reads were demultiplexed and collapsed into UMI consensus sequences with MIGEC, and V(D)J alignment was performed with MiXCR. Vaccine-responding clonotypes were defined with edgeR using replicate PBMC samples, requiring FDR below 0.01 and a log2 fold change above 5 up to day 15. Bulk clonotypes were assigned CD4 or CD8 identity according to which sequenced CD4 or CD8 repertoire held them at higher abundance. TCRdb trimmed the raw reads at Q25, called clones with MiXCR and kept productive beta chains. Rows merge per CDR3 protein into single entries with the most common DNA and genes. The V and J calls were not made by the authors but by TCRdb's processing. In all, the sample holds about 340,000 distinct CDR3 sequences, and 8.7% of those were seen once. Of the sample, under 20% falls within the top ten clones.

The germline V gene specifies SGHRS as CDR1 and YFSETQ as CDR2. Unmatched junction bases come to 6, with V trimmed by 4 bases and J by 7 bases. Inclusive of the bounding cysteine and phenylalanine, the CDR3 is 14 residues long. The only DNA kept is the CDR3, 42 bases in frame from the first base. The sample's treatment or condition label, in plain terms: live attenuated yellow fever vaccine strain. At each blood-draw timepoint, two biological replicates of bulk PBMCs were obtained. PBMCs were isolated from peripheral blood using a standard Ficoll-Paque protocol. RNA was extracted with TriZol from bulk PBMCs, CD4 and CD8 fractions, and dextramer-positive and dextramer-negative fractions.

This clonotype was obtained from a man aged 18 to 29 who received the YFV17D yellow fever vaccine. The sample consisted of PBMCs, taken on the day of the first yellow fever vaccination. The sequence is built from TRBV5-1 and TRBJ2-1; TRBD1 aligns with 9 central bases. The nucleotide sequence reads TGCGCCAGCAGCCTCCGGGACAGGGTTAATGAGCAGTTCTTC. It is translated as CASSLRDRVNEQFF.